The 3 T cell receptor beta chains below all came from one sample that was sequenced in a study of cytomegalovirus exposure and HLA in healthy donors. TCRdb's table, derived via immunoSEQ multiplex PCR, lists solely in-frame clones and lacks some. The sample has a few hundred thousand clones, just over 85% seen once. Input material: PBMCs. All receptors derive from a woman younger than 35 in good health and CMV-seronegative.

The V and J genes are TRBV5-4 and TRBJ2-2; 13 bases align to TRBD2. Germline lookup yields CDR1 SGHNT and CDR2 YYREEE (reference sequence). This CDR3 comprises 16 residues. V gave up 5 bases and J gave up 4 bases; unmatched junction bases: 5. The CDR3 coding sequence is TGTGCCAGCAGTCCCGGGACTAGCGGGACCACCGGGGAGCTGTTTTTT. It translates to CASSPGTSGTTGELFF.

This clone was observed once. V is TRBV19 and J is TRBJ1-2; 10 positions agree with TRBD1. V lost 7 bases and J lost 3; bases outside the gene matches: 11. The CDR3 length is 16 residues. Per germline, CDR1 LNHDA and CDR2 SQIVND (reference sequence). CDR3 region: CASIGTGEAGDYGYTF. As DNA, the CDR3 is TGTGCCAGTATTGGGACAGGGGAGGCAGGCGACTATGGCTACACCTTC.

The chain couples TRBV7-8 to TRBJ2-1; maybe TRBD2 (6 bases). Germline values: CDR1 SGHVS, CDR2 FQNEAQ. The CDR3 spans 15 residues. Trimming pared 4 bases from V and 5 bases from J, leaving 15 bases between. The CDR3 nucleotides are TGTGCCAGCAGCTGCTGCCGGGAGCAGAACAATGAGCAGTTCTTC. Amino acid sequence: CASSCCREQNNEQFF. The full variable domain, in which reference TRBV7-8 and TRBJ2-1 provide the parts outside the CDR3, is GAGVSQSPRYKVAKRGQDVALRCDPISGHVSLFWYQQALGQGPEFLTYFQNEAQLDKSGLPSDRFFAERPEGSVSTLKIQRTQQEDSAVYLCASSCCREQNNEQFFGPGTRLTVL.